The 3 T cell receptor beta chains in this list originate from one sample, sequenced in a study of neoadjuvant anti-PD-1 for oral cavity cancer (dated by TCRdb to about 2021). Library construction relied on the immunoSEQ multiplex PCR assay. This is the immuneACCESS table as TCRdb keeps it, with only in-frame sequences that have V and J called. A part of the clones is gone; compared with another copy, unresolved V genes explain less than half, and the rest is unexplained. In all, the sample holds more than 50,000 clones, and approximately 80% of those were seen once. Just over 2.5% of the sample lies in the top ten. The time point label of this sample denotes: before neoadjuvant nivolumab. Material: PBMCs, obtained before nivolumab (anti-PD-1) treatment. The receptors come from a person aged 35-79 years with oral cavity squamous cell carcinoma.

The count of this clone is one. The V gene is TRBV5-6, the J gene TRBJ2-2, with D tentatively TRBD2 (6 bases). Germline loops: CDR1 SGHDT, CDR2 YYEEEE. The CDR3 is 14 amino acids. Between the trimmed V and J ends, which lost 4 bases and 6 bases, there was a span of 13 bases. The CDR3 sequence: CASSPPGRPGELFF. The CDR3 region has the DNA TGTGCCAGCAGCCCCCCTGGGAGGCCCGGGGAGCTGTTTTTT.

The chain uses TRBV27 and TRBJ2-1; TRBD1 is a possible D gene (6 bases). The germline V gene has CDR1 MNHEY and CDR2 SMNVEV (reference sequence). The CDR3 runs 16 residues. Trimming pared 4 bases from V and 4 bases from J, leaving 17 bases between. The CDR3 protein is CASSSSMTGEYNEQFF. The CDR3 nucleotides are TGTGCCAGCAGTTCAAGCATGACAGGTGAATACAATGAGCAGTTCTTC.

This clone has just a few counts. V and J are TRBV5-5 and TRBJ2-7; no clear D. V was shortened by 2 bases and J by 7 bases, with 16 bases between the two germline ends. The CDR3 consists of 14 residues. Germline values: CDR1 SGHKS, CDR2 YYEKEE (reference sequence). CDR3 residues: CASSFLTPAKEQYF. In nucleotides, the CDR3 is TGTGCCAGCAGCTTTTTGACCCCAGCGAAAGAGCAGTACTTC.